This entry lists 30 T cell receptor beta chains sequenced from one sample in a study of T-cell reconstitution after alpha-beta-depleted transplantation in children. This sample's TCRbeta library carried unique molecular identifier barcodes. One entry per CDR3 protein, called by TCRdb with MiXCR from the PCR reads. Of approximately 300,000 distinct CDR3 sequences in the sample, 11% were seen once. The material was peripheral blood, obtained 180 days after TCRalphabeta/CD19-depleted stem cell transplant. These receptors all come from a male patient between 2 and 10 years old who had a stem cell transplant for chronic granulomatous disease, so the T cells may come from the graft donor.

The sample holds many counts of this clonotype. The chain is built from TRBV7-6 and TRBJ2-3; a weak D match, TRBD2 (5 bases). The CDR3 is 15 amino acids. In germline, CDR1 is SGHVS, CDR2 FNYEAQ. V was cut by 5 bases and J by 2 bases, with 14 bases left in between. The CDR3 region has the DNA TGTGCCAGCAGCCCCCTTACGGGGTCCACAGATACGCAGTATTTT. Protein sequence: CASSPLTGSTDTQYF.

This clonotype was counted ten times or more. The J gene is TRBJ2-7, the V gene TRBV28, with a possible D match to TRBD1 (7 bases). The CDR3 consists of 13 residues. Trimming cost V 3 bases and J 7 bases, with 13 bases left between them. Germline CDR1 is MDHEN and CDR2 is SYDVKM. CDR3 bases: TGTGCCAGCAGTTTCACAGGGGCGGGGGAGCAGTACTTC. This gives the protein CASSFTGAGEQYF.

This clonotype was seen repeatedly, ten times or more. DNA of the CDR3: TGCGCCAGCAGCTATGGACGGCCTAGGGGCTCCTACAATGAGCAGTTCTTC. Its translation is CASSYGRPRGSYNEQFF. V and J are TRBV5-1 and TRBJ2-1; the D gene is possibly TRBD1 (5 bases). The V and J ends lost 3 bases and 0 bases respectively, with 16 bases between them. This CDR3 has 17 amino acids. The germline V gene has CDR1 SGHRS and CDR2 YFSETQ.

This clonotype was found many times. The chain combines TRBV24-1 with TRBJ2-1, with 7 nucleotides matching TRBD2. The CDR3 runs to 16 residues. The junction had 4 bases not matched to a gene; V was cut back by 0 bases and J by 3 bases. Germline-derived CDR1 and CDR2 are KGHDR and SFDVKD. CDR3 sequence: CATSDLKGGDYNEQFF. CDR3 DNA sequence: TGTGCCACCAGTGATTTGAAGGGAGGGGACTACAATGAGCAGTTCTTC.

This clonotype was seen many times. The chain uses TRBV7-2 and TRBJ1-5; possible D gene TRBD1, 6 bases. Trimming shortened V by 8 bases and J by 7 bases, and 12 bases separated the two germline ends. Germline CDR1 reads SGHTA; CDR2 reads FQGNSA. This CDR3 has 12 amino acids. The CDR3 sequence: CASGYREQPQHF. DNA of the CDR3: TGTGCCAGCGGGTACAGGGAGCAGCCCCAGCATTTT.

The V call is TRBV19, the J call TRBJ2-1; D is unresolved. The CDR3 consists of 14 residues. Germline CDR1 is LNHDA and CDR2 is SQIVND (reference sequence). Deletions cut 4 bases from V and 1 base from J, with 8 bases between. The CDR3 DNA reads TGTGCCAGTAGTAACCTAGATTCCTACAATGAGCAGTTCTTC. This codes for CASSNLDSYNEQFF.

This clonotype has ten or more counts. The genes are TRBV5-1 and TRBJ2-1; 13 bases map to TRBD2. This CDR3 has 13 amino acids. The junction had 0 bases not matched to a gene; V was cut back by 4 bases and J by 8 bases. The germline V gene has CDR1 SGHRS and CDR2 YFSETQ. The CDR3 here is CASSGLAGDEQFF. CDR3 coding DNA: TGCGCCAGCAGCGGACTAGCGGGGGATGAGCAGTTCTTC.

The rearrangement links TRBV2 to TRBJ2-1, with D hard to call. Germline-derived CDR1 and CDR2 are SNHLY and FYNNEI. The CDR3 is made up of 15 amino acids. Deletions cut 5 bases from V and 0 bases from J, with 11 bases between. The CDR3 protein is CASSFASSSYNEQFF. CDR3 nucleotides: TGTGCCAGCAGTTTTGCCTCTAGCTCCTACAATGAGCAGTTCTTC.

This clonotype was counted ten times or more. The V and J genes are TRBV27 and TRBJ2-5; maybe TRBD2 (6 bases). This CDR3 spans 13 amino acids. The V end lost 5 bases, the J end lost 5 bases, and 12 bases lay between the germline ends. Germline CDR1 MNHEY, CDR2 SMNVEV (reference sequence). The CDR3 protein is CASSTFAGETQYF. In nucleotides, the CDR3 is TGTGCCAGCAGTACTTTCGCGGGGGAGACCCAGTACTTC.

This clonotype has at least ten counts. The rearrangement links TRBV11-2 to TRBJ2-3; 7 bases line up with TRBD2. The length of the CDR3 is 15 residues. V lost 2 bases, J lost 6 bases, and 8 bases stayed unmatched. Germline V gives CDR1 SGHAT, CDR2 FQNNGV. The CDR3 sequence: CASSLWGGSGDTQYF. In DNA, the CDR3 is TGTGCCAGCAGCTTATGGGGCGGGAGCGGCGATACGCAGTATTTT.

This clonotype appeared many times. The J gene is TRBJ2-6, the V gene TRBV6-1, with 7 bases aligning to TRBD2. Germline CDR1 reads MNHNS; CDR2 reads SASEGT. V was clipped by 5 bases and J by 0 bases; unmatched bases: 10. CDR3 length: 18 amino acids. CDR3 sequence: CASSPRAGRGSGANVLTF. CDR3 DNA sequence: TGTGCCAGCAGTCCTAGAGCGGGACGGGGCTCTGGGGCCAACGTCCTGACTTTC.

This clonotype was picked up many times. The chain combines TRBV7-6 with TRBJ2-3; 10 bases fit TRBD2. This CDR3 has 16 amino acids. Germline V gives CDR1 SGHVS, CDR2 FNYEAQ. Trimming cost V 5 bases and J 8 bases; bases outside gene matches: 13. The chain's CDR3 is CASSPGGGLAIATQYF. The CDR3 DNA reads TGTGCCAGCAGCCCCGGGGGGGGACTAGCGATTGCTACGCAGTATTTT.

This clonotype was seen ten or more times. The chain uses TRBV29-1 and TRBJ2-5; 9 bases are shared with TRBD1. CDR1 is SQVTM and CDR2 is ANQGSEA in the germline V gene. Trimming removed 6 bases from V and 2 bases from J; junction bases left unmatched: 13. This CDR3 is built from 16 residues. The CDR3 protein is CSVAIWDRALQETQYF. DNA of the CDR3: TGCAGCGTGGCAATCTGGGACAGGGCTCTTCAAGAGACCCAGTACTTC.

This clonotype has a count of ten or more. The chain couples TRBV20-1 to TRBJ1-2, with TRBD1 matching 7 bases. Germline V gene data show CDR1 as DFQATT and CDR2 as SNEGSKA (reference sequence). J lost 3 bases, V lost 6 bases, and 16 bases had no gene match. This CDR3 contains 16 residues. CDR3 sequence reads: CSARPPTGVRDYGYTF. The CDR3 nucleotides read TGCAGTGCCCGACCCCCCACAGGGGTTAGGGACTATGGCTACACCTTC.

This clonotype was recorded a few times. The V gene is TRBV3-1, the J gene TRBJ2-2; 12 positions agree with TRBD2. This CDR3 comprises 16 residues. With V trimmed by 4 bases and J by 6 bases, 6 bases remained unmatched. The germline V gene has CDR1 LGHDT and CDR2 YNNKEL (reference sequence). Written as DNA, the CDR3 is TGTGCCAGCAGCCCTACTAGCGGGAGGCGTTCCGGGGAGCTGTTTTTT. This translates into CASSPTSGRRSGELFF.

This clonotype has ten or more counts. The chain links TRBV20-1 to TRBJ2-2; 7 positions match TRBD2. Germline assignment: CDR1 DFQATT and CDR2 SNEGSKA (reference sequence). The V gene end was trimmed by 5 bases and the J gene end by 1 base; junction bases not matched to a gene: 10. The length of the CDR3 is 16 residues. Here the CDR3 reads CSASVRGGRNTGELFF. CDR3 DNA: TGCAGTGCTTCCGTACGGGGCGGGAGGAACACCGGGGAGCTGTTTTTT.

This clonotype was seen ten or more times. The chain has TRBV18 and TRBJ1-1; TRBD1 aligns across 11 bases. V shed 3 bases and J 2 bases; nucleotides not matched to a gene: 14. Per the germline V gene, CDR1 is KGHSH and CDR2 is LQKENI. The CDR3 has 19 amino acids. CDR3 protein: CASSPLSTRTGGVNTEAFF. Here the CDR3 DNA reads TGTGCCAGCTCACCTCTTTCAACTAGGACAGGGGGCGTCAACACTGAAGCTTTCTTT.

This clonotype was recorded at least ten times. The V call is TRBV9, the J call TRBJ2-4, with 8 bases aligning to TRBD2. The CDR3 is made up of 16 amino acids. Per germline, CDR1 SGDLS and CDR2 YYNGEE. Trimming cost V 0 bases and J 8 bases; bases outside gene matches: 10. As DNA, the CDR3 is TGTGCCAGCAGCGTAGGACCGGGAGGGCCTGGGGACATTCAGTACTTC. Encoded protein: CASSVGPGGPGDIQYF.

At least ten counts were recorded for this clonotype. The genes are TRBV29-1 and TRBJ1-2; D remains unclear. The germline V gene has CDR1 SQVTM and CDR2 ANQGSEA. V was pared by 4 bases and J by 4 bases, with 7 bases between. The CDR3 has 11 residues. Here the CDR3 DNA reads TGCAGCGTTGTTTCCCCCTATGGCTACACCTTC. Its translation is CSVVSPYGYTF.

This clonotype was seen many times. The rearrangement links TRBV7-9 to TRBJ2-2, with TRBD1 matching over 8 bases. In germline, CDR1 is SEHNR, CDR2 FQNEAQ (reference sequence). The V gene end was trimmed by 5 bases and the J gene end by 2 bases; junction bases not matched to a gene: 10. The CDR3 loop spans 17 amino acids. CDR3 in DNA: TGTGCCAGCAGCGGCAGGGGGCGCGGTAGTAACACCGGGGAGCTGTTTTTT. It encodes CASSGRGRGSNTGELFF.

This clonotype appeared many times. The chain combines TRBV12-3 or TRBV12-4 with TRBJ2-7; TRBD2 matches at 11 bases. This CDR3 spans 14 amino acids. V gave up 6 bases and J gave up 3 bases; unmatched junction bases: 4. CDR3 sequence: CASSLSGRVYEQYF. The CDR3 bases are TGTGCCAGCAGCCTTAGCGGGAGGGTCTACGAGCAGTACTTC.

In its sample, this clonotype was seen many times. The chain carries TRBV12-3 or TRBV12-4 and TRBJ2-1, with TRBD1 matching 8 bases. V shed 8 bases, J shed 4 bases, and the junction held 7 bases outside the gene matches. The CDR3 extends over 14 amino acids. The CDR3 here is CASSGQGHYNEQFF. Written as DNA, the CDR3 is TGTGCCAGCTCCGGACAGGGTCATTACAATGAGCAGTTCTTC.

This clonotype showed up many times. This chain joins TRBV4-3 and TRBJ2-7, with 8 bases matching TRBD2. CDR1 LGHNA and CDR2 YSLEER come from the germline V gene. The ends lost 4 bases at V and 1 base at J; junction bases unmatched: 6. CDR3 length: 15 amino acids. The CDR3 protein is CASSPGGGRSYEQYF. The CDR3 nucleotides are TGCGCCAGCAGCCCCGGGGGGGGCCGTTCCTACGAGCAGTACTTC.

This clonotype was seen at least ten times. This chain connects TRBV6-1 to TRBJ2-5; 7 positions agree with TRBD2. CDR3 length: 16 amino acids. Germline values: CDR1 MNHNS, CDR2 SASEGT. The J segment lost 2 bases and the V segment lost 3 bases, leaving 9 bases of the junction unmatched. Here the CDR3 DNA reads TGTGCCAGCAGTGAGAAACGGGGGGTACCACAAGAGACCCAGTACTTC. Amino acids: CASSEKRGVPQETQYF.

The sample holds many counts of this clonotype. The J gene is TRBJ2-1, the V gene TRBV7-3; TRBD2 matches at 13 bases. The ends lost 3 bases at V and 7 bases at J; junction bases unmatched: 15. Per the germline V gene, CDR1 is SGHTA and CDR2 is FQGTGA. The CDR3 consists of 19 residues. The CDR3 DNA follows: TGTGCCAGCAGCTTCACGTCCCGGCTCGGGACTAGCGGGGCAAATGAGCAGTTCTTC. Its translation is CASSFTSRLGTSGANEQFF.

The sample holds many counts of this clonotype. This rearrangement joins TRBV4-1 to TRBJ1-5; D is unclear. Germline CDR1 is MGHRA and CDR2 is YSYEKL. This CDR3 spans 13 amino acids. The V gene lost 4 bases and the J gene lost 7 bases, with 11 bases spanning the gap. The CDR3 DNA reads as TGCGCCAGCAGCCCAGAGGTCTGGCAGCCCCAGCATTTT. Amino acid sequence: CASSPEVWQPQHF.

This clonotype was seen many times. J is TRBJ1-5 and V is TRBV5-5; D gene unclear. The germline V gene has CDR1 SGHKS and CDR2 YYEKEE (reference sequence). The V gene lost 4 bases and the J gene lost 5 bases, with 7 bases spanning the gap. The CDR3 sequence is 12 residues long. CDR3 nucleotide sequence: TGTGCCAGCAGCAGCATCGATCAGCCCCAGCATTTT. This encodes CASSSIDQPQHF. The entire variable domain, with the rest obtained from reference TRBV5-5 and TRBJ1-5, is as follows: DAGVTQSPTHLIKTRGQQVTLRCSPISGHKSVSWYQQVLGQGPQFIFQYYEKEERGRGNFPDRFSARQFPNYSSELNVNALLLGDSALYLCASSSIDQPQHFGDGTRLSIL.

This clonotype was seen repeatedly, ten times or more. The J gene is TRBJ1-5, the V gene TRBV10-3; no firm D call. The V end was cut by 3 bases, the J end by 5 bases, with 14 bases between. CDR1 is ENHRY, CDR2 SYGVKD, per germline. CDR3 length: 15 residues. CDR3 bases: TGTGCCATCAGTGATTCAGATCTAGCCTATCAGCCCCAGCATTTT. Translation gives CAISDSDLAYQPQHF.

V usage is TRBV7-2 and J usage is TRBJ2-3, with TRBD2 matching 8 bases. The V and J ends lost 6 bases and 1 base, in that order; junction bases with no gene match: 27. Per the germline V gene, CDR1 is SGHTA and CDR2 is FQGNSA. The CDR3 runs 22 residues. The CDR3 protein is CASRPSLFRTGGPLLGTDTQYF. The CDR3 bases are TGTGCCAGCAGGCCCTCGCTCTTCAGAACGGGGGGGCCACTCCTCGGCACAGATACGCAGTATTTT. The whole variable domain, remainder taken from reference TRBV7-2 and TRBJ2-3, is GAGVSQSPSNKVTEKGKDVELRCDPISGHTALYWYRQSLGQGLEFLIYFQGNSAPDKSGLPSDRFSAERTGGSVSTLTIQRTQQEDSAVYLCASRPSLFRTGGPLLGTDTQYFGPGTRLTVL.

This clonotype was recorded many times. The chain carries TRBV6-2 or TRBV6-3 and TRBJ2-7, with D perhaps matching TRBD1 or TRBD2 (5 bases each). Germline assignment: CDR1 MNHEY and CDR2 SVGEGT. V lost 6 bases and J 7 bases, leaving 28 bases between the germline ends. The length of the CDR3 is 17 residues. CDR3: CASSSTGTSEIAREQYF. CDR3 DNA: TGTGCCAGCAGCTCAACCGGGACGTCAGAAATCGCTAGGGAGCAGTACTTC.